Included here is one T cell receptor beta chain sequence, with context. The junction differs from germline at one of its ends, possibly a read error. Some clones are missing from TCRdb's copy, which holds only in-frame ones; the method was immunoSEQ multiplex PCR. The sample yields 300,000 to 350,000 clones, about nine tenths seen once. The data belong to a study of blood T cell repertoires in COVID-19. This CDR3 comprises 13 residues. Per the germline V gene, CDR1 is MNHEY and CDR2 is SMNVEV (reference sequence). The material sequenced was PBMCs or T cells enriched from blood (not recorded which). The V call is TRBV27, the J call TRBJ2-1, with no clear D. The TCR originated in a woman in her 30s who had recovered from COVID-19. The CDR3 is CASSFGSSNEQFF. In nucleotides, the CDR3 is TGTGCCAGCAGTTTTGGCTCCTCCAATGAGCAGTTCTTC.